This paragraph covers one T cell receptor beta chain sequence. What it binds is unknown. Germline V gives CDR1 MGHDK, CDR2 SYGVNS. This CDR3 contains 13 residues. Trimming took 10 bases from V and 5 from J, leaving 17 bases between them. This sample is drawn from a study of siplizumab effects on memory and regulatory T cells. Profiled with immunoSEQ multiplex PCR; TCRdb holds only in-frame clones, not every one. This sample has about 87,000 clones, with 87% found just once. The study, taken as a whole, reports: A naive or memory phenotype could not be assigned to roughly 75-96% of the proliferating CD4+ or CD8+ clones.

This chain links TRBV25-1 with TRBJ1-1; TRBD1 is a possible D gene (6 bases). This clonotype was sampled from a human donor in good health. The sequencing input was Tregs sorted from blood. The CDR3 DNA follows: TGTGCCACCCTAATACAGGGAGGGACTGAAGCTTTCTTT. This gives the protein CATLIQGGTEAFF.